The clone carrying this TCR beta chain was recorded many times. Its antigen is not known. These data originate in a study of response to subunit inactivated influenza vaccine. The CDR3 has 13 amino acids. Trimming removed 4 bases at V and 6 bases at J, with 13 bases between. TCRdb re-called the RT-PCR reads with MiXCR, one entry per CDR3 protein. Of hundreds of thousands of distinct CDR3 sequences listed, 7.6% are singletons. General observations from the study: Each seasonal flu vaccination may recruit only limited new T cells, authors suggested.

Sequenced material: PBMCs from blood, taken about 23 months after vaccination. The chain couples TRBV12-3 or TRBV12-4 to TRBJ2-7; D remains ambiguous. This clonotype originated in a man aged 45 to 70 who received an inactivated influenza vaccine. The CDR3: CASSSQVFSEQYF. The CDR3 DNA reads TGTGCCAGCAGTTCCCAGGTCTTTTCCGAGCAGTACTTC.